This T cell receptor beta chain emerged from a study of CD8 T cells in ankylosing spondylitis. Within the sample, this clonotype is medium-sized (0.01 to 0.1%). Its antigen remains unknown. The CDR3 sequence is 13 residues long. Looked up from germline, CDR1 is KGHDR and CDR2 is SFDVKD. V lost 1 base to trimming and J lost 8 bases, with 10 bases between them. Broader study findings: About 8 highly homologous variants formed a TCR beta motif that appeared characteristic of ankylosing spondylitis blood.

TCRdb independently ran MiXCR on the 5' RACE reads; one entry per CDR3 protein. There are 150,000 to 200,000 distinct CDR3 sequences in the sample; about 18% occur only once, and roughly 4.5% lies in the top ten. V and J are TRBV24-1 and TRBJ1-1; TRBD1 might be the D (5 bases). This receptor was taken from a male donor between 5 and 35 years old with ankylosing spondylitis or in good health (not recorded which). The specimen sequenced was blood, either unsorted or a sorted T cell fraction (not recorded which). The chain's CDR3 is CATSDFSGQEAFF. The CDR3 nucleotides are TGTGCCACCAGTGATTTTTCCGGACAAGAAGCTTTCTTT.